These T cell receptor beta chains were read from a single sample in a study of shared clonotypes between healthy human individuals. TCRdb keeps only in-frame clones here, not all; method: immunoSEQ multiplex PCR. Seen here are under 2,500,000 clones, approximately 96% observed once, and the top ten hold 0.1% to 0.15%. The sequenced sample was naive CD4+ T cells sorted from blood. Every receptor here comes from a man aged 18 to 30 in good health. The CDR3 runs from the conserved cysteine through the conserved F or W. A D gene is named only where the DNA matches it firmly. Rows may omit the clone size; those that give it use once, few, many or a size class.

>TRBJ2-7|NA|TRBD1|TRBV11-2
CASSRTGGIDEQYF
TGTGCCAGCAGTCGAACAGGGGGTATCGACGAGCAGTACTTC
>TRBJ1-4|NA|NA|TRBV4-1
CASSQEKDYWNNEKLFF
TGCGCCAGCAGCCAAGAGAAGGATTATTGGAATAATGAAAAACTGTTTTTT
>TRBJ1-1|few|NA|TRBV12-5
CASGSLGGPRNTEAFF
TGTGCTAGTGGTTCCCTCGGAGGACCTCGGAACACTGAAGCTTTCTTT
>TRBJ1-1|NA|NA|TRBV7-2
CASSFWGGNTEAFF
TGTGCCAGCAGCTTTTGGGGGGGGAACACTGAAGCTTTCTTT
>TRBJ2-7|NA|NA|TRBV30
CAWGPNSYEQYF
TGTGCTTGGGGGCCGAACTCCTACGAGCAGTACTTC
>TRBJ1-1|NA|NA|TRBV29-1
CSGLTGNTEAFF
TGCAGCGGTTTAACAGGGAACACTGAAGCTTTCTTT
>TRBJ2-7|NA|NA|TRBV6-1
CASSALNDGTYEQYF
TGTGCCAGCAGTGCCCTAAATGACGGGACCTACGAGCAGTACTTC
>TRBJ2-6|NA|TRBD1|TRBV7-2
CASSLVGQGTGANVLTF
TGTGCCAGCAGCTTAGTGGGACAGGGGACTGGGGCCAACGTCCTGACTTTC
>TRBJ2-3|NA|NA|TRBV9
CASSKSGASTDTQYF
TGTGCCAGTTCTAAGTCCGGAGCTAGCACAGATACGCAGTATTTT
>TRBJ2-7|NA|NA|TRBV11-2
CASSLESGHASYEQYF
TGTGCCAGCAGCTTAGAAAGTGGCCACGCCTCCTACGAGCAGTACTTC
>TRBJ2-7|once|NA|TRBV6-1
CASSAAGPTYEQYF
TGTGCCAGCAGTGCCGCGGGGCCCACCTACGAGCAGTACTTC
>TRBJ1-4|NA|TRBD1|TRBV25-1
CASSEYSTGDEKLFF
TGTGCCAGCAGTGAATATTCGACAGGGGACGAAAAACTGTTTTTT
>TRBJ1-1|NA|NA|TRBV6-5
CASSRSNTEAFF
TGTGCCAGCAGCCGTTCGAACACTGAAGCTTTCTTT
>TRBJ1-2|NA|TRBD1|TRBV30
CAWSLAGGYYGYTF
TGTGCCTGGAGCCTGGCAGGGGGCTACTATGGCTACACCTTC
>TRBJ2-5|NA|TRBD1|TRBV2
CASSSHGTVQETQYF
TGTGCCAGCAGCTCCCACGGGACAGTGCAAGAGACCCAGTACTTC
>TRBJ2-7|NA|NA|TRBV9
CASSSPGPPYEQYF
TGTGCCAGCAGCTCACCGGGGCCCCCCTACGAGCAGTACTTC
>TRBJ2-3|NA|NA|TRBV9
CASSVAIALTDTQYF
TGTGCCAGCAGCGTAGCAATAGCGCTCACAGATACGCAGTATTTT
>TRBJ2-3|NA|NA|TRBV10-3
CAISDRGTDTQYF
TGTGCCATCAGTGACCGGGGCACAGATACGCAGTATTTT
>TRBJ1-1|NA|NA|TRBV27
CASSRDNRGNTEAFF
TGTGCCAGCAGTCGCGACAATAGGGGGAACACTGAAGCTTTCTTT
>TRBJ1-2|once|TRBD1|TRBV10-3
CAINPTGPNYGYTF
TGTGCCATCAACCCGACAGGGCCCAACTATGGCTACACCTTC
>TRBJ2-7|once|NA|TRBV11-2
CASSSGGGKYHEQYF
TGTGCCAGCAGCTCAGGGGGGGGAAAATACCACGAGCAGTACTTC
>TRBJ2-7|NA|TRBD2|TRBV2
CASSEAGLADGYEQYF
TGTGCCAGCAGTGAAGCGGGACTAGCAGACGGCTACGAGCAGTACTTC
>TRBJ2-2|NA|NA|TRBV2
CASSENPNTGELFF
TGTGCCAGCAGTGAAAACCCGAACACCGGGGAGCTGTTTTTT
>TRBJ1-5|NA|TRBD1|TRBV6-1
CASSWTGSNQPQHF
TGTGCCAGCAGTTGGACAGGGAGCAATCAGCCCCAGCATTTT
>TRBJ1-5|NA|NA|TRBV6-1
CASTPGHQPQHF
TGTGCCAGCACCCCGGGACATCAGCCCCAGCATTTT
>TRBJ1-1|NA|NA|TRBV10-1
CASSESGGNLAFF
TGCGCCAGCAGTGAGTCCGGTGGGAATCTGGCTTTCTTT
>TRBJ2-5|once|NA|TRBV30
CAWSVGIQETQYF
TGTGCCTGGAGTGTAGGGATCCAAGAGACCCAGTACTTC
>TRBJ1-5|NA|NA|TRBV6-4
CATAPEGNNQPQHF
TGTGCCACCGCCCCCGAGGGGAACAATCAGCCCCAGCATTTT
>TRBJ2-3|NA|NA|TRBV5-5
CASSIPSGGDTQYF
TGTGCCAGCAGCATTCCTTCCGGCGGGGATACGCAGTATTTT
>TRBJ1-6|NA|TRBD1|TRBV18
CASSPPGQGQNSPLHF
TGTGCCAGCTCACCACCTGGACAGGGACAAAATTCACCCCTCCACTTT
>TRBJ1-1|once|NA|TRBV5-1
CASSLALSNTEAFF
TGCGCCAGCAGCTTGGCGCTCTCGAACACTGAAGCTTTCTTT